The next 27 T cell receptor beta chains were all read from a single sample in a study of identical twins. TCRdb itself ran the 5' RACE reads through MiXCR, one entry per CDR3 protein. The data hold 250,000 or so distinct CDR3 sequences, with approximately 8.3% observed a single time. These data also featured in a second study, about yellow fever vaccine responses in identical twins.

Sequencing was carried out using CD8+ T cells sorted from blood. Receptors were obtained from a woman aged 18-29 years in good health.

This clonotype was seen a few times. This chain links TRBV24-1 with TRBJ2-5, with D uncertain. The CDR3 consists of 13 residues. Looked up from germline, CDR1 is KGHDR and CDR2 is SFDVKD. V lost 9 bases and J lost 1, with 11 bases in between. CDR3 sequence: CATSRTVQETQYF. DNA for the CDR3: TGTGCCACCTCTCGGACGGTCCAAGAGACCCAGTACTTC.

This clonotype was counted only a few times. The V call is TRBV28, the J call TRBJ2-5; D unclear. This CDR3 has 14 residues. The germline CDR1 and CDR2 sequences are MDHEN and SYDVKM. Trimming removed 4 bases at V and 3 bases at J, with 12 bases between. In DNA form, the CDR3 reads TGTGCCAGCAGTTCCCTTGTAAAGGAAGAGACCCAGTACTTC. Encoded protein: CASSSLVKEETQYF.

This clonotype has at least ten counts. The chain has TRBV29-1 and TRBJ2-7; 9 nucleotides align to TRBD2. Germline loops: CDR1 SQVTM, CDR2 ANQGSEA. The CDR3 is made up of 14 amino acids. After removal of 4 bases from V and 2 bases from J, the junction contained 6 bases not matched to a gene. Here the CDR3 DNA reads TGCAGCGTTGTGAAGCGGGAGGCTCCCTACGAGCAGTACTTC. Encoded protein: CSVVKREAPYEQYF.

This clonotype occurred many times. The rearrangement links TRBV20-1 to TRBJ2-3; 7 bases map to TRBD2. CDR3 length equals 14 residues. With V trimmed by 2 bases and J by 3 bases, 5 bases remained unmatched. In germline, CDR1 is DFQATT, CDR2 SNEGSKA (reference sequence). CDR3 protein: CSARTSERTDTQYF. CDR3 nucleotide sequence: TGCAGTGCTAGAACTAGCGAAAGGACAGATACGCAGTATTTT.

V is TRBV28 and J is TRBJ2-7; a possible D gene is TRBD1 (5 bases). This CDR3 contains 12 residues. Trimming stripped 6 bases from V and 5 bases from J, with 11 bases between. From germline, CDR1 is MDHEN and CDR2 SYDVKM. This CDR3 is CASSPGRDEQYF. The CDR3 DNA follows: TGTGCCAGCAGCCCCGGCAGGGACGAGCAGTACTTC. Using reference TRBV28 and TRBJ2-7 for the parts outside the CDR3, the full variable domain is DVKVTQSSRYLVKRTGEKVFLECVQDMDHENMFWYRQDPGLGLRLIYFSYDVKMKEKGDIPEGYSVSREKKERFSLILESASTNQTSMYLCASSPGRDEQYFGPGTRLTVT.

The V gene is TRBV27, the J gene TRBJ2-2; TRBD1 matches at 8 bases. The germline V gene has CDR1 MNHEY and CDR2 SMNVEV (reference sequence). The V segment lost 7 bases and the J segment 4 bases; nucleotides outside the gene matches: 5. This CDR3 region has 14 residues. For the CDR3, the DNA is TGTGCCAGCACGACAGGGGAGGCCACCGGGGAGCTGTTTTTT. This encodes CASTTGEATGELFF.

At least ten counts were recorded for this clonotype. This rearrangement joins TRBV25-1 to TRBJ2-2, with D possibly matching TRBD2 (6 bases). The CDR3 totals 18 residues. Between the trimmed V and J ends, which lost 6 bases and 0 bases, there was a span of 20 bases. The germline V gene has CDR1 MGHDK and CDR2 SYGVNS. The CDR3 here is CASREGSGLRTNTGELFF. CDR3 nucleotides: TGTGCCAGCAGGGAGGGGTCGGGACTGCGGACGAACACCGGGGAGCTGTTTTTT.

This clonotype turned up a few times. CDR3 region: CASSFIAGPYEQYF. DNA for the CDR3: TGTGCCAGCAGCTTCATCGCGGGGCCCTACGAGCAGTACTTC. The V call is TRBV11-2, the J call TRBJ2-7, with D possibly TRBD2 on 6 matching bases. V was pared by 3 bases and J by 2 bases, with 11 bases between. This CDR3 is built from 14 residues. The germline CDR1 and CDR2 sequences are SGHAT and FQNNGV.

The sample holds many counts of this clonotype. The V and J genes are TRBV27 and TRBJ2-1, with a weak D call TRBD1 (6 bases). This CDR3 has 15 residues. With 5 bases removed from V and 3 bases from J, the gap between germline ends came to 14 bases. Per germline, CDR1 MNHEY and CDR2 SMNVEV (reference sequence). The CDR3 spells CASSLRGIDYNEQFF. The DNA for the CDR3 is TGTGCCAGCAGTCTCAGGGGAATTGACTACAATGAGCAGTTCTTC.

This clonotype was seen a few times. The V and J genes are TRBV19 and TRBJ2-2; maybe TRBD2 (5 bases). CDR3 size: 17 residues. V lost 4 bases to trimming and J lost 2 bases, with 17 bases between them. Germline V gene sequence: CDR1 LNHDA, CDR2 SQIVND (reference sequence). The CDR3 DNA follows: TGTGCCAGTAGTACAGACTTGACGGAGGATAACACCGGGGAGCTGTTTTTT. It specifies CASSTDLTEDNTGELFF. The whole variable domain, remainder taken from reference TRBV19 and TRBJ2-2, is DGGITQSPKYLFRKEGQNVTLSCEQNLNHDAMYWYRQDPGQGLRLIYYSQIVNDFQKGDIAEGYSVSREKKESFPLTVTSAQKNPTAFYLCASSTDLTEDNTGELFFGEGSRLTVL.

This clonotype was found many times. The genes are TRBV7-9 and TRBJ2-3; perhaps TRBD1 as D (6 bases). CDR1 is SEHNR, CDR2 FQNEAQ, per germline (reference sequence). The V and J ends lost 4 bases and 5 bases respectively, with 16 bases between them. The CDR3 has 15 residues. DNA for the CDR3: TGTGCCAGCAGCTCGAACGCAGGGGTTAGAGATACGCAGTATTTT. This translates into CASSSNAGVRDTQYF.

There are many counts of this clonotype. The genes are TRBV29-1 and TRBJ2-7; D call uncertain. CDR1 is SQVTM, CDR2 ANQGSEA, per germline. The ends were cut back, 0 bases at V and 0 bases at J, with 6 bases in the middle. This CDR3 is built from 13 residues. The CDR3 sequence is CSVEEGISYEQYF. The CDR3 coding sequence is TGCAGCGTTGAAGAGGGAATCTCCTACGAGCAGTACTTC.

The chain couples TRBV28 to TRBJ2-7; 7 nucleotides agree with TRBD1. V shed 6 bases and J 3 bases; nucleotides not matched to a gene: 5. This CDR3 contains 13 residues. Germline assignment: CDR1 MDHEN and CDR2 SYDVKM. CDR3 protein: CASRLNRGYEQYF. CDR3 DNA sequence: TGTGCCAGCAGGCTGAACAGGGGCTACGAGCAGTACTTC.

The chain recombines TRBV10-1 with TRBJ2-3; TRBD2 matches 12 bases. This CDR3 is built from 19 residues. V trimming: 1 base; J trimming: 4 bases; junction bases outside the gene matches: 12. The germline gives CDR1 WNHNN, CDR2 SYGVQD (reference sequence). This CDR3 reads CASSELETSGLAGSDTQYF. The CDR3 coding sequence is TGCGCCAGCAGTGAGTTAGAGACCTCCGGACTAGCGGGATCAGATACGCAGTATTTT.

The chain combines TRBV6-1 with TRBJ2-1; 8 bases match TRBD1. Trimming cost V 6 bases and J 5 bases; bases outside gene matches: 9. CDR3 length: 15 amino acids. The germline V gene encodes CDR1 MNHNS and CDR2 SASEGT. In DNA form, the CDR3 reads TGTGCCAGCAGCCCACAGGGGGAGCGTAACAATGAGCAGTTCTTC. Translation: CASSPQGERNNEQFF.

This clonotype was detected many times. V and J are TRBV28 and TRBJ2-7; the match to TRBD1 covers 9 bases. Germline V gene sequence: CDR1 MDHEN, CDR2 SYDVKM. J gave up 6 bases and V 5 bases, and 11 bases lay outside the gene matches. The length of the CDR3 is 15 residues. CDR3: CASSPLTGGPGEQYF. Here the CDR3 DNA reads TGTGCCAGCAGTCCACTGACAGGGGGACCTGGCGAGCAGTACTTC.

In this sample, this clonotype turned up a few times. The V and J genes are TRBV2 and TRBJ2-7, with D uncertain. V lost 3 bases and J lost 4, with 7 bases in between. CDR1 and CDR2 from the germline V gene are SNHLY and FYNNEI. The CDR3 loop spans 12 amino acids. The DNA of the CDR3 is TGTGCCAGCAGTGACAAAGGTTACGAGCAGTACTTC. Translated: CASSDKGYEQYF.

With regard to this clonotype: A clone one base away is much larger, so this may be a read error. V usage is TRBV4-1 and J usage is TRBJ2-5, with D possibly TRBD1 on 6 matching bases. Germline V gives CDR1 MGHRA, CDR2 YSYEKL. CDR3 length equals 14 residues. The V end was cut by 4 bases, the J end by 3 bases, with 12 bases between. The chain's CDR3 is CASSLGHREETQYF. The CDR3 region has the DNA TGCGCCAGCAGCCTCGGGCACAGGGAAGAGACCCAGTACTTC.

This clonotype was recorded a few times. The V call is TRBV7-8, the J call TRBJ2-1, with 8 bases identical to TRBD2. CDR1 and CDR2 (germline): SGHVS, FQNEAQ. The CDR3 is made up of 16 amino acids. The V gene end was trimmed by 5 bases and the J gene end by 2 bases; junction bases not matched to a gene: 8. CDR3 nucleotide sequence: TGTGCCAGCAGCCCGGCGGGGACTAGACCCTACAATGAGCAGTTCTTC. Translated, it gives CASSPAGTRPYNEQFF.

There are many counts of this clonotype. The rearrangement uses TRBV6-2 or TRBV6-3 and TRBJ2-5, with 8 bases lining up with TRBD2. This CDR3 is built from 15 residues. Per the germline V gene, CDR1 is MNHEY and CDR2 is SVGEGT. V gave up 5 bases and J gave up 5 bases; unmatched junction bases: 10. The DNA for the CDR3 is TGTGCCAGCAGTCCCGGGACTAGTTTGGTTGAGACCCAGTACTTC. Translation: CASSPGTSLVETQYF.

The table lists this clonotype with many counts. The chain carries TRBV4-3 and TRBJ2-7; the D gene is possibly TRBD1 (5 bases). Per germline, CDR1 LGHNA and CDR2 YSLEER. V dropped 0 bases and J dropped 7 bases, with 13 bases sitting between them. The CDR3 spans 14 residues. Here the CDR3 reads CASSQDRDLEEQYF. The CDR3, as DNA: TGCGCCAGCAGCCAAGACAGGGATCTTGAGGAGCAGTACTTC.

In this sample, this clonotype turned up many times. The chain couples TRBV12-3 or TRBV12-4 to TRBJ2-5, with 12 bases lining up with TRBD2. Trimming took 5 bases from V and 4 from J; bases not matched to a gene: 8. The CDR3 contains 16 residues. CDR3: CASSPGASGGAETQYF. The CDR3 nucleotides are TGTGCCAGCAGTCCCGGGGCTAGCGGGGGGGCAGAGACCCAGTACTTC.

This clonotype was seen a few times. The chain is built from TRBV28 and TRBJ2-7, with 10 bases matching TRBD2. Germline values: CDR1 MDHEN, CDR2 SYDVKM. The CDR3 contains 17 residues. The V gene end was trimmed by 6 bases and the J gene end by 3 bases; junction bases not matched to a gene: 14. CDR3 protein: CASRNEVRAGGHYEQYF. As DNA, the CDR3 is TGTGCCAGCAGAAACGAGGTCCGAGCGGGGGGGCACTACGAGCAGTACTTC. The full variable domain, its missing parts supplied by reference TRBV28 and TRBJ2-7, is DVKVTQSSRYLVKRTGEKVFLECVQDMDHENMFWYRQDPGLGLRLIYFSYDVKMKEKGDIPEGYSVSREKKERFSLILESASTNQTSMYLCASRNEVRAGGHYEQYFGPGTRLTVT.

This clonotype turned up a few times. V and J are TRBV5-1 and TRBJ2-7, with D unresolved. This CDR3 spans 12 amino acids. V lost 1 base to trimming and J lost 2 bases, with 4 bases between them. Germline V gene data show CDR1 as SGHRS and CDR2 as YFSETQ. The chain's CDR3 is CASSLFPYEQYF. The DNA of the CDR3 is TGCGCCAGCAGCTTGTTTCCCTACGAGCAGTACTTC.

A few counts support this clonotype. This rearrangement joins TRBV4-1 to TRBJ2-7, with D unclear. Between the trimmed V and J ends, which lost 4 bases and 5 bases, there was a span of 15 bases. Germline V lookup: CDR1 MGHRA, CDR2 YSYEKL. There are 14 residues in the CDR3. In DNA, the CDR3 is TGCGCCAGCAGCCCCGCCCAGAAGTCGGACGAGCAGTACTTC. Protein sequence: CASSPAQKSDEQYF.

This chain joins TRBV2 and TRBJ2-7; D is unresolved. CDR1 SNHLY and CDR2 FYNNEI come from the germline V gene. Trimming shortened V by 4 bases and J by 3 bases, and 10 bases separated the two germline ends. This CDR3 comprises 13 residues. The CDR3 nucleotides are TGTGCCAGCAGTGCCGGATTGGGCTACGAGCAGTACTTC. Its translation is CASSAGLGYEQYF.

The rearrangement joins TRBV12-3 or TRBV12-4 to TRBJ2-1; tentative D call: TRBD2 (5 bases). With 2 bases removed from V and 0 bases from J, the gap between germline ends came to 11 bases. This CDR3 has 16 amino acids. In nucleotides, the CDR3 is TGTGCCAGCAGTTTACTTGCGGGTAGCTCCTACAATGAGCAGTTCTTC. It specifies CASSLLAGSSYNEQFF.